This TCR beta chain was recorded in a study of cytomegalovirus exposure and HLA in healthy donors. The V gene end was trimmed by 5 bases and the J gene end by 1 base; junction bases not matched to a gene: 4. The CDR3 loop spans 14 amino acids. Germline V gene lookup returns CDR1 SGHNT and CDR2 YENEEA. PCR amplification relied on 60 Vbeta primers (plus 13 Jbeta primers). Sequencing was performed with immunoSEQ multiplex PCR; in TCRdb, only in-frame clones are kept and a portion is missing. The table has over 70,000 clones, roughly three quarters seen once. The sequence was collected from a woman aged 45-60 years in good health and CMV-seropositive. Specimen: PBMCs. This chain uses TRBV11-3 with TRBJ1-2, with 7 bases aligning to TRBD1. CDR3 sequence reads: CASSPGQNNYGYTF. CDR3 coding DNA: TGTGCCAGCAGCCCGGGACAGAATAACTATGGCTACACCTTC.